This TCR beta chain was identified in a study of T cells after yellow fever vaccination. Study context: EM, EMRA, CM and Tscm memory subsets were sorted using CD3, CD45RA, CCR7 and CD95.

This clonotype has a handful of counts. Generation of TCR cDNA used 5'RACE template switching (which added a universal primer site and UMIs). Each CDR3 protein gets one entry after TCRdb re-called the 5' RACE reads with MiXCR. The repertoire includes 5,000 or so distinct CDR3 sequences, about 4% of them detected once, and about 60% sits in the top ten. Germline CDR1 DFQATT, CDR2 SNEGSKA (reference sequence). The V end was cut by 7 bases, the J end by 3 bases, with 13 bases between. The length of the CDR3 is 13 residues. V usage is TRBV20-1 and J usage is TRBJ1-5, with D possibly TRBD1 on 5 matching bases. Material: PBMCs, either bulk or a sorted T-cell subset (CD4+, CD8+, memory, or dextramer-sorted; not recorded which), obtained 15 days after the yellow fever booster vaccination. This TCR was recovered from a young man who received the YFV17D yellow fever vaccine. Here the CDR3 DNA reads TGCAGTGTAGTAGGCAGGGTCAATCAGCCCCAGCATTTT. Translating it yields CSVVGRVNQPQHF.